The clone carrying this TCR beta chain was seen a few times. Its cognate antigen is unknown. The sample belongs to a study of cytomegalovirus exposure and HLA in healthy donors. Study conclusions and caveats: The availability of immune exposure information extended only to CMV serostatus. Clonal expansion was found to be greater in HLA-associated TCR beta chains than in equally common others in a later analysis. Cytomegalovirus association was listed for 164 TCR beta chains.

PCR was performed using 60 Vbeta and 13 Jbeta primers. The repertoire was sequenced with immunoSEQ multiplex PCR; TCRdb's copy has only in-frame clones and lacks some. This table holds some 160,000 clones, about 72% found once. V gave up 5 bases and J gave up 1 base, with 17 bases separating them. This CDR3 has 16 residues. Germline V CDR1 and CDR2: MDHEN, SYDVKM. V usage is TRBV28 and J usage is TRBJ1-2; the D gene is possibly TRBD1 (6 bases). This TCR was sampled from a man aged 60 to 69 in good health and CMV-seronegative. Sequenced material: PBMCs. CDR3 region: CASSDSDIQGNYGYTF. Written as DNA, the CDR3 is TGTGCCAGCAGTGATTCGGATATACAGGGTAACTATGGCTACACCTTC.